These T cell receptor beta chains were read from a single sample in a study of T cells and Merkel cell carcinoma outcomes. Profiling relied on immunoSEQ multiplex PCR, and the TCRdb table lists in-frame clones only, not all of them. This table has several thousand clones, about 77% appearing once. Sequenced sample: tumor tissue from Merkel cell carcinoma. These receptors were obtained from a human donor with Merkel cell carcinoma. Some clones in this sample may be carry-over from other donors' samples. Each CDR3 is given with its conserved first and last residue. A D gene is named only where the DNA matches it firmly. Clone size is not always given. Where it is, it says once, few, many or a class for expanded clones.

TRBV18,.,TRBD1,TRBJ1-5,CASLQTGSSNQPQHF,TGTGCCAGCTTACAGACAGGGTCCAGCAATCAGCCCCAGCATTTT
TRBV5-1,.,.,TRBJ1-3,CASSLAPVSGNTIYF,TGCGCCAGCAGCTTGGCCCCTGTCTCTGGAAACACCATATATTTT
TRBV27,.,.,TRBJ1-5,CASTPTFYSNQPQHF,TGTGCCAGCACTCCGACTTTCTATAGCAATCAGCCCCAGCATTTT
TRBV20-1,.,.,TRBJ1-1,CSAPRVGEAFF,TGCAGTGCTCCCAGGGTCGGTGAAGCTTTCTTT
TRBV27,.,TRBD1,TRBJ2-7,CASMSLVRDRGLKQYF,TGTGCCAGCATGTCCCTCGTCCGGGACAGGGGCTTGAAGCAGTACTTC
TRBV20-1,.,.,TRBJ2-1,CSASPRPGQFF,TGCAGTGCTAGCCCGAGGCCAGGGCAGTTCTTC
TRBV30,.,.,TRBJ1-1,CAWNVSPGRNTEAFF,TGTGCCTGGAATGTCTCACCAGGCAGAAACACTGAAGCTTTCTTT
TRBV4-2,few,.,TRBJ2-1,CTSSRVGENEQFF,TGTACCAGCAGCCGAGTCGGGGAAAATGAGCAGTTCTTC
TRBV9,.,TRBD1,TRBJ1-4,CASSVVGTDNEKLFF,TGTGCCAGCAGCGTAGTTGGGACAGATAATGAAAAACTGTTTTTT
TRBV20-1,.,.,TRBJ1-2,CSARVNYGYTF,TGCAGTGCTAGAGTCAACTATGGCTACACCTTC
TRBV11-2,.,.,TRBJ2-2,CASRVLGGPNTGELFF,TGTGCCAGCAGGGTGCTCGGGGGCCCGAACACCGGGGAGCTGTTTTTT
TRBV6-5,.,.,TRBJ1-2,CASSREVNYGYTF,TGTGCCAGCAGTAGGGAGGTTAACTATGGCTACACCTTC
TRBV5-1,.,.,TRBJ2-7,CASSLSGHPRDEQYF,TGCGCCAGCAGCTTATCGGGACATCCGCGGGACGAGCAGTACTTC
TRBV7-9,.,TRBD1,TRBJ2-2,CASSLVHWTGDSNTGELFF,TGTGCCAGCAGCTTAGTGCACTGGACAGGGGATTCCAACACCGGGGAGCTGTTTTTT
TRBV7-9,.,TRBD1,TRBJ1-3,CASSLVTGTGNTIYF,TGTGCCAGCAGCTTAGTGACAGGGACCGGAAACACCATATATTTT
TRBV27,.,.,TRBJ2-7,CASSSLRDTYEQYF,TGTGCCAGCAGTTCACTGCGGGACACCTACGAGCAGTACTTC